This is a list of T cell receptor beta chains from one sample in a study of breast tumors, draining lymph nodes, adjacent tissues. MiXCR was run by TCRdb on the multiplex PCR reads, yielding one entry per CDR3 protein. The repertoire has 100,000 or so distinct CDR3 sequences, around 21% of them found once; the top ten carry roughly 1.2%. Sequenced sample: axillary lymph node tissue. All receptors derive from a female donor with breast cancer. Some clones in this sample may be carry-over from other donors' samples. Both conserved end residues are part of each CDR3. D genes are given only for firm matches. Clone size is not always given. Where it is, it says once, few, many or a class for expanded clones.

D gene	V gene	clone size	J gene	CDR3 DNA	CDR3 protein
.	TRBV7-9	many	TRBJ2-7	TGTGCCAGCAGCTCCCCCCCCGATTTCCGGGGGCACAACGAGCAGTACTTC	CASSSPPDFRGHNEQYF
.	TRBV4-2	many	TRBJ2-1	TGTGCCAGCAGCCAAGAACAGGCGTACAATGAGCAGTTCTTC	CASSQEQAYNEQFF
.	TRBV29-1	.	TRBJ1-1	TGCAGCGTTTCACTTCTCGGTGGCACTGAAGCTTTCTTT	CSVSLLGGTEAFF
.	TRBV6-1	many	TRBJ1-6	TGTGCCAGCAGTGAATTCAGAGCCAATTCACCCCTCCACTTT	CASSEFRANSPLHF
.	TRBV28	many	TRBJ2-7	TGTGCCAGCAGTCCTCCCGGCCATTCCGAAGGCGAGCAGTACTTC	CASSPPGHSEGEQYF
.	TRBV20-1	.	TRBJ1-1	TGCAGTGCTAATGGGGAGAACACTGAAGCTTTCTTT	CSANGENTEAFF
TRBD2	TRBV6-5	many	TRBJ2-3	TGTGCCAGCAGTTACTCGATGGACGGACTAGCAACAGATACGCAGTATTTT	CASSYSMDGLATDTQYF
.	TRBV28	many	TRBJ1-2	TGTGCCAGCAGTCGTGGACAGAACTATGGCTACACCTTC	CASSRGQNYGYTF
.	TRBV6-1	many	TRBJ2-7	TGTGCCAGCACCCAGGGTGGGGTCCCGGAGCAGTACTTC	CASTQGGVPEQYF
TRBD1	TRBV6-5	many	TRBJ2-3	TGTGCCAGCAGTAGGGACAGGGAGGGTACGCAGTATTTT	CASSRDREGTQYF
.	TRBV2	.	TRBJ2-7	TGTGCCAGCAGTGTGGCGAGACCACCGGGGGAGCAGTACTTC	CASSVARPPGEQYF
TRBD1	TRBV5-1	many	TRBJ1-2	TGCGCCAGCAGGGAGTGGACAGGGGAGAACTATGGCTACACCTTC	CASREWTGENYGYTF
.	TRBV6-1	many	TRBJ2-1	TGTGCCAGCACTCACAGGGCAGCATACAATGAGCAGTTCTTC	CASTHRAAYNEQFF
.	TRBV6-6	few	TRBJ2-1	TGTGCCAGCAGTTACACGTCGACAGGCGTCAGCTCCTACAATGAGCAGTTCTTC	CASSYTSTGVSSYNEQFF
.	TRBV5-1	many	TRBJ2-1	TGCGCCAGCAGCCCTACTCCGCTCTCCTACAATGAGCAGTTCTTC	CASSPTPLSYNEQFF
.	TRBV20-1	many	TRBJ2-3	TGCAGTGCTATGACACCGTTCACAGATACGCAGTATTTT	CSAMTPFTDTQYF
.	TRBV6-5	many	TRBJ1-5	TGTGCCAGCAGTTACCGGGCCGATAGCAATCAGCCCCAGCATTTT	CASSYRADSNQPQHF
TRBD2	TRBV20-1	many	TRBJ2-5	TGCAGTGCGGAGACTAGCGGGAGAGGGGATAAAGAGACCCAGTACTTC	CSAETSGRGDKETQYF
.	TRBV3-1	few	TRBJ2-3	TGTGCCAGCAGCCAAATCCAGGGCTCAGATACGCAGTATTTT	CASSQIQGSDTQYF
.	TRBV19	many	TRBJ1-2	TGTGCCAGTAGTACCGGGACGCTTGGCTACACCTTC	CASSTGTLGYTF
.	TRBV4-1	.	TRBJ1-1	TGCGCCAGCAGCCCACAAGTGGGGAGGAGAAGAGGAGCTGAAGCTTTCTTT	CASSPQVGRRRGAEAFF
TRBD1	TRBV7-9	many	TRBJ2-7	TGTGCCAGCAGCTACCTCGGGACAGGGGGTGTCGAGCAGTACTTC	CASSYLGTGGVEQYF
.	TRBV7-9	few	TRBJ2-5	TGTGCCAGCCGCCTAAACAGTGGCCAAGAGGCCCAGTACTTC	CASRLNSGQEAQYF
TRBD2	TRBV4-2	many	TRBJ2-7	TGTGCCAGCAGCCAGGGCGGACTAGCGCGCGCCTACGAGCAGTACTTC	CASSQGGLARAYEQYF
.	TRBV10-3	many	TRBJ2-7	TGTGCCATCAGGTTGCACAGCTCCTACGAGCAGTACTTC	CAIRLHSSYEQYF
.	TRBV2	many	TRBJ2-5	TGTGCCAGCAGTGGTGCAGGGAAACTAGAGACCCAGTACTTC	CASSGAGKLETQYF
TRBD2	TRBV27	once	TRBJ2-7	TGTGCCAGCAGTCCAGCGGGAGGCTACGAGCAGTGCTTC	CASSPAGGYEQCF
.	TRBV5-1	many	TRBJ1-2	TGCGCCAGCAGCTTGGGGGCAGGCCGAGAGTATGGCTACACCTTC	CASSLGAGREYGYTF
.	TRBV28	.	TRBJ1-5	TGTGCCAGCTTCGCGTCGCTCAATCAGCCCCAGCATTTT	CASFASLNQPQHF
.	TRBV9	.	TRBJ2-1	TGTGCCAGCAGCGTAGCGGTTAGCGGCGATGAGCAGTTCTTC	CASSVAVSGDEQFF
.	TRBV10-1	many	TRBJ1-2	TGCGCCAGCAGTCACGACGGGAACTATGGCTACACCTTC	CASSHDGNYGYTF
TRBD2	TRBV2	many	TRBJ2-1	TGTGCCAACCGTGGAGCGGGGTCCCGGGAGCAGTTCTTC	CANRGAGSREQFF
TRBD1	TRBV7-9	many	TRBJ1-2	TGTGCCAGCGGGACAGCTAACTATGGCTACACCTTC	CASGTANYGYTF
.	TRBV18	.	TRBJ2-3	TGTGCCAGCTCACCACTGAGAGCAGGAGGCACAGATACGCAGTATTTT	CASSPLRAGGTDTQYF
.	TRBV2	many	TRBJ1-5	TGTGCCAGCAAAGTAGGGGGCAATCAGCCCCAGCATTTT	CASKVGGNQPQHF
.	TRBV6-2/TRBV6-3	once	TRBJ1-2	TGTGCCAGCAGCCTAGCGGCAGGAGCCTATGGCTACACCTTC	CASSLAAGAYGYTF
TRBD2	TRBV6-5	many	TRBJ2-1	TGTGCCAGCAGCTCAGCGGGGAACTCTAATGAGCAGTTCTTC	CASSSAGNSNEQFF
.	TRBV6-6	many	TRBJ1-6	TGTGCCAGCAGCCGTGATCCGACAGGTGTTTCGGCTTCACCCCTCCACTTT	CASSRDPTGVSASPLHF
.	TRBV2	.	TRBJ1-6	TGTGCCAGCAGCTGGCCGCGAGGGGCGCGGAATTCACCCCTCCACTTT	CASSWPRGARNSPLHF
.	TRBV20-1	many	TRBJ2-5	TGCAGTGCTAGTAGGAGGGGCGGACACCAAGAGACCCAGTACTTC	CSASRRGGHQETQYF
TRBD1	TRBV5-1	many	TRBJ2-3	TGCGCCAGCAGCGATAGACAGGGTGAGGATACGCAGTATTTT	CASSDRQGEDTQYF
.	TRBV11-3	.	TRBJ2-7	TGTGCCAGCAGCGACGGCCACTCCTACGAGCAGTACTTC	CASSDGHSYEQYF
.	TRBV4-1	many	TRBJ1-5	TGCGCCAGCAGCCAAAACCCTGACAGAGATCAGCCCCAGCATTTT	CASSQNPDRDQPQHF
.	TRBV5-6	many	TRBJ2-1	TGTGCCAGCAGCTCCGGACTCCTGCCATATGAGCAGTTCTTC	CASSSGLLPYEQFF
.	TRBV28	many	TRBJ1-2	TGTGCCAGCCTATCCCGGTCGCTCGGGGGCTACACCTTC	CASLSRSLGGYTF
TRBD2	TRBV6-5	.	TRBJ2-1	TGTGCCAGCAGTACCCGGACTAGCGGCAATGAGCAGTTCTTC	CASSTRTSGNEQFF
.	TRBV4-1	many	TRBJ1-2	TGCGCCAGCAGCCAGGCCGCAGAGGGGGGGGATGGCTACACCTTC	CASSQAAEGGDGYTF
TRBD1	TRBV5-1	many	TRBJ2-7	TGCGCCAGCAGCTTCGACAGGGGACATCTCTCCTACGAGCAGTACTTC	CASSFDRGHLSYEQYF
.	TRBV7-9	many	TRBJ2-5	TGTGCCAGCAGTATGGCAGAGACCCAGTACTTC	CASSMAETQYF
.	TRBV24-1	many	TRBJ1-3	TGTGCCACCAGTGATCCTCGACACCTTGGAAACACCATATATTTT	CATSDPRHLGNTIYF
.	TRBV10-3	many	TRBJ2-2	TGTGCCATCAGTGAATTGGGGGCCGACACCGGGGAGCTGTTTTTT	CAISELGADTGELFF
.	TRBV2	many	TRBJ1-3	TGTGCCAGCAGAGGGGCCTCTGGAAACACCATATATTTT	CASRGASGNTIYF
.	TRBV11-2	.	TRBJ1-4	TGTGCCAGCAGCCCAACCGGGACCGTTAATGAAAAACTGTTTTTT	CASSPTGTVNEKLFF
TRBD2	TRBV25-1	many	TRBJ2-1	TGTGCCAGCAGTAGAGTAAGATCTAGCGGGGGGCGATACAATGAGCAGTTCTTC	CASSRVRSSGGRYNEQFF
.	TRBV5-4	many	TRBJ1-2	TGTGCCAGCAGCTTACGCAGCAACTATGGCTACACCTTC	CASSLRSNYGYTF
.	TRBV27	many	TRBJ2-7	TGTGCCAGCAGTCCCCGGTGGGCCTACGAGCAGTACTTC	CASSPRWAYEQYF
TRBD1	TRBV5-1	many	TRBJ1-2	TGCGCCAGCAGCTTGGCATCGGGACAGGGCTCTGGCTACACCTTC	CASSLASGQGSGYTF